This TCR beta chain stems from a study of shared clonotypes between healthy human individuals. Study-level background: A few men and a couple of women, aged 18 to 49, were donors.

This clone came up once. The antigen is unknown. Genomic DNA belonging to each subset was distributed in equal measure over several immunoSEQ plates. The assay was immunoSEQ multiplex PCR, and TCRdb's table has in-frame clones only and misses some. In the table there are about 360,000 clones, around 79% of which are singletons. General study findings and limits: About 5% was the fraction of naive CD4 clonotypes found shared across a few donors. Among the subsets, naive ones generally showed larger estimated richness than memory ones.

The sequence was collected from a man aged 30 to 39 in good health. Sequences were obtained from memory CD4+ T cells sorted from blood. The subset: CD45RA-negative fraction.

The CDR3 is CASSSGLAGGPVFF. As DNA, the CDR3 is TGTGCCAGTAGTTCGGGACTAGCGGGAGGGCCGGTGTTTTTT. The V gene is TRBV19, the J gene TRBJ2-2, with 16 bases identical to TRBD2. Germline-derived CDR1 and CDR2 are LNHDA and SQIVND (reference sequence). This CDR3 is built from 14 residues. V lost 5 bases and J lost 15; bases outside the gene matches: 6. Based on the CDR3 plus reference TRBV19 and TRBJ2-2, the full variable domain is DGGITQSPKYLFRKEGQNVTLSCEQNLNHDAMYWYRQDPGQGLRLIYYSQIVNDFQKGDIAEGYSVSREKKESFPLTVTSAQKNPTAFYLCASSSGLAGGPVFFGEGSRLTVL.